This T cell receptor (beta chain) was obtained from a study of blood T cell repertoires in COVID-19 (TCRdb year 2020). As for the study more broadly: Collaborator samples came from the United States, Italy and Spain and covered acute and convalescent phases of COVID-19. The sample metadata nearly always contained a de-identified subject ID, COVID-19 status, age in years and sex. The dataset comprised deeply sampled blood TCRbeta repertoires from subjects exposed to, actively infected with, or recovered from COVID-19. The repertoires were released in a freely available public database intended as a resource for research on the immune response to SARS-CoV-2. The prospective study material was composed of cDNA or gDNA derived from T cells, B-cell-depleted T cells, or PBMCs. Where HLA class I and class II types were available, the types were taken from metadata supplied by the sample provider, not from assay-based typing. The samples were drawn from two sources: the first 160 participants of the ongoing ImmuneRACE study, and over 1,000 subjects contributed by 6 global collaborators.

At one collaborating source in Seattle, patients were enrolled during active infection and were followed longitudinally through the course of disease. Collaborating institutions collected whole blood in K2EDTA tubes following their own protocols. For TCRbeta analysis, collaborators shipped samples as frozen whole blood, isolated PBMCs, or DNA extracted from either of those sample types. The CDR3 covers 14 residues, taking in both the cysteine and the phenylalanine. The sequence is cut down to CDR3 DNA, 42 bases in frame from base 1. The germline V gene encodes CDR1 KGHSH and CDR2 LQKENI. The V and J ends are trimmed by 2 bases and 4 bases, leaving 11 bases between them. The immunoSEQ Assay, a bias-controlled multiplex PCR, was used to amplify TCRbeta CDR3 regions from genomic DNA. On the authors' methods: The number of nucleated cells in each sample was estimated by amplification of reference gene primers within the assay. To quantify the absolute abundance of each unique TCRbeta CDR3 rearrangement, sequence reads were collapsed and filtered. For each sample, productive Simpson clonality was calculated as the square root of Simpson's diversity index across productive rearrangements. What TCRdb holds here is the immuneACCESS table cut down to in-frame rearrangements. Part of the clones is not present; checked against another copy, under half of the missing clones reflect an unresolved V gene, and the others are unexplained. V and J calls and clone size are those listed in that table; D and trimming were worked out from the DNA. Recorded for this sample are 400,000 or so clones; approximately 89% of them occurred a single time. The top ten hold roughly 1.4% of the sample.

Study-wide findings and limitations: How much clinical and demographic metadata was included differed by source and by participant, and the metadata was provided uncurated.

On this clone itself: Its antigen target is currently unknown. Per-base qualities were not stored, and no clone one base away is much larger.

The V gene is TRBV18 and the J gene is TRBJ1-1; too little of a D gene remains to name it. This sequence was found in a woman between 35 and 50 years old with COVID-19, enrolled during active disease. The sequenced sample was peripheral blood. In nucleotide form, the sequence is TGTGCCAGCTCACCAAAAGGCGGGTCCACTGAAGCTTTCTTT. This sequence encodes CASSPKGGSTEAFF.